A selection of T cell receptor beta chains follows, all from one sample in a study of OX40 agonist ivuxolimab in advanced cancers. The table came from immunoSEQ multiplex PCR; TCRdb's copy has only in-frame clones and leaves some out. This sample has 60,000 to 85,000 clones, with approximately 80% found just once. Source: CD4+ or CD8+ T cells sorted from blood, taken in a trial of the OX40 agonist ivuxolimab. The origin of the receptors is an adult with an advanced solid tumor such as melanoma, head and neck, liver or kidney cancer. CDR3s include the opening cysteine and the closing phenylalanine or tryptophan. The D gene is left open where the match is weak.

V	D	CDR3
TRBV21-1	.	CASSWVGAYEQYF
TRBV9	.	CASSVDGRSTDTQYF
TRBV18	.	CASSLGRSYGYTF
TRBV5-1	TRBD1	CASSPWTGNTEAFF
TRBV2	TRBD1	CASSDLGQGRETQYF
TRBV2	TRBD1	CASSRFVGQGTYEQYF
TRBV28	TRBD2	CASSSTYLAGAAYNEQFF
TRBV29-1	.	CSASRGNTEAFF
TRBV7-3	TRBD1	CASRPMDRGTDTQYF
TRBV11-2	.	CASSLDGVGKTQYF
TRBV7-2	TRBD1	CASSLGAGGSGNTIYF
TRBV7-3	.	CASSSSNSNEQFF
TRBV2	.	CASSATRSGLEKLFF
TRBV5-4	TRBD2	CASRDQGSGGGEQYF
TRBV4-2	TRBD1	CASSTQGEYEQYF
TRBV28	.	CASSRWDGYTDTQYF
TRBV27	.	CASRYGQQNTEAFF
TRBV5-1	TRBD1	CASRDDRGSHTEAFF
TRBV15	TRBD2	CATSKRGLAGLKETQYF
TRBV30	TRBD1	CAWSPGDRRNEKLFF
TRBV5-1	.	CASSLDRASTDTQYF
TRBV15	TRBD2	CATSRDLAGGWDTQYF
TRBV7-2	.	CASSFGGETQYF
TRBV7-9	.	CASSLEASSGNTIYF
TRBV5-4	TRBD1	CASSTGQGAHWNEKLFF
TRBV9	.	CASSVRGSTDTQYF
TRBV2	.	CASSEAEGREQYF
TRBV9	.	CASSVNPFPGEGVSGELFF
TRBV5-1	TRBD1	CASSPSGTGISYEQYF
TRBV6-5	.	CASSYGGSDYGYTF
TRBV10-1	TRBD1	CASSPDRANTEAFF
TRBV30	.	CAWSVDPGRVGNQPQHF
TRBV4-1	TRBD1	CASSPRTGTEKLFF
TRBV6-6	.	CASRVAGTDNEQFF
TRBV7-6	.	CASSLGTESEAFF
TRBV6-6	.	CASNGGKGRDTEAFF
TRBV18	.	CASSPPGGRNQPQHF
TRBV4-1	.	CAGGSGRSNTEAFF
TRBV7-2	.	CASQGNANTGELFF
TRBV5-1	.	CASSLTQFEAFF
TRBV5-1	.	CASSPGANSNQPQHF
TRBV9	.	CASSERGAWGGDNEQYF
TRBV12-5	.	CASGLPPGLPQPQHF
TRBV4-1	.	CASSPTGTDTQYF
TRBV10-1	TRBD1	CASSERDREGWSGQPQHF
TRBV27	.	CASSYRGLRHNEQFF
TRBV7-2	TRBD2	CASSLGLAGSYEQYF
TRBV27	TRBD1	CASSLSGTGAPYEQYF
TRBV6-6	.	CASTDSFQGAFF
TRBV19	.	CASKHSGRLNYGYTF
TRBV18	TRBD2	CASSPGLADTGELFF
TRBV9	.	CASSVEGPLRSYTF
TRBV5-1	.	CASSLGGFSGQQNSPLHF
TRBV5-1	.	CASSLPSETQYF
TRBV9	.	CASSVVSSLGGYTF